The 10 T cell receptor beta chains reported below all come from one sample, sequenced in a study of beta chain features in type 1 diabetes listed by TCRdb under 2018. Library preparation employed the immunoSEQ multiplex PCR assay. All of the isolated RNA was reverse transcribed with the High Capacity cDNA Reverse Transcription Kit, so expressed TCRB transcripts were sequenced. Here the immuneACCESS table is served through TCRdb, limited to in-frame sequences with V and J called. Missing clones are a known gap in these copies; in checked studies unresolved V genes cover under half, and the rest lacks a known reason. Within this sample are about 150,000 clones, with under 9.5% of them counted one time only. In total, the top ten clones hold around 0.65% of the sample. Sequencing used central memory CD4+ T cells from blood. The receptors derive from a man aged 18 to 29 in good health.

Only a few counts were recorded for this clone. The rearrangement uses TRBV4-1 and TRBJ2-1, with 10 bases aligning to TRBD2. Germline values: CDR1 MGHRA, CDR2 YSYEKL. The CDR3 extends over 16 amino acids. Germline trimming cut 5 bases from V and 9 bases from J; bases unmatched to any gene: 13. CDR3 DNA: TGCGCCAGCAGCACTCTAGCGGGAGCCGAGGGTGGTGAGCAGTTCTTC. It is translated as CASSTLAGAEGGEQFF.

This clone was counted between two and nine times. The rearrangement joins TRBV6-6 to TRBJ1-1; tentatively, D is TRBD1 (6 bases). The V gene's germline CDR1 is MNHNY and CDR2 SVGAGI (reference sequence). This CDR3 is built from 14 residues. V was shortened by 8 bases and J by 5 bases, with 18 bases between the two germline ends. The CDR3 DNA reads as TGTGCCAGCGATGACGGAAGGGGGATAACTGAAGCTTTCTTT. Protein product: CASDDGRGITEAFF.

This chain joins TRBV18 and TRBJ2-6; the D gene is possibly TRBD2 (5 bases). Per germline, CDR1 KGHSH and CDR2 LQKENI. The V end lost 5 bases, the J end lost 0 bases, and 20 bases lay between the germline ends. The CDR3 is 19 residues long. Here the CDR3 DNA reads TGTGCCAGCTCAACCCAGGTCGCGGGTTCACCCTCTGGGGCCAACGTCCTGACTTTC. Residues: CASSTQVAGSPSGANVLTF.

This chain connects TRBV29-1 to TRBJ1-1; 7 bases agree with TRBD1. This CDR3 has 15 residues. V was clipped by 7 bases and J by 1 base; unmatched bases: 12. The V gene's germline CDR1 is SQVTM and CDR2 ANQGSEA. The CDR3 reads CSARPFTGENTEAFF. In DNA form, the CDR3 reads TGCAGCGCGAGACCTTTTACAGGGGAGAACACTGAAGCTTTCTTT.

This clone was detected a few times. The rearrangement joins TRBV19 to TRBJ2-3, with 7 positions matching TRBD1. From germline, CDR1 is LNHDA and CDR2 SQIVND (reference sequence). After removal of 6 bases from V and 2 bases from J, the junction contained 8 bases not matched to a gene. The CDR3 spans 15 residues. The CDR3 region is CASRIGTAYTDTQYF. In nucleotides, the CDR3 is TGTGCCAGTAGGATCGGGACAGCGTACACAGATACGCAGTATTTT.

This clone appeared many times. The chain recombines TRBV27 with TRBJ2-3, with a weak D call TRBD1 (6 bases). Germline values: CDR1 MNHEY, CDR2 SMNVEV (reference sequence). The length of the CDR3 is 14 residues. The germline V and J ends were trimmed by 7 bases and 4 bases, with 15 bases remaining between them. The CDR3 nucleotides are TGTGCCAGCACCCCACAGGGCCGGGCAGATACGCAGTATTTT. This encodes CASTPQGRADTQYF.

This clone was picked up a small number of times. The sample contains more than one DNA sequence encoding this CDR3. The chain uses TRBV7-3 and TRBJ2-7; 8 nucleotides match TRBD2. The V and J ends lost 5 bases and 0 bases, in that order; junction bases with no gene match: 3. The germline gives CDR1 SGHTA, CDR2 FQGTGA. The CDR3 sequence is 14 residues long. CDR3 nucleotides: TGTGCCAGCAGCCCCAGCGGGAGCTCCTACGAGCAGTACTTC. Translating gives CASSPSGSSYEQYF.

A note on this clone: It is likely a read error, because the conserved phenylalanine at the end of the CDR3 is missing. The J gene is TRBJ1-6, the V gene TRBV30, with 7 bases matching TRBD1. This CDR3 has 15 residues. Per germline, CDR1 GTSNPN and CDR2 SVGIG (reference sequence). V dropped 1 base and J dropped 6; count of bases not matched to a gene: 6. The CDR3 protein is CAWSARTGFNSPLHL. The CDR3 DNA is TGTGCCTGGAGTGCCCGGACAGGTTTTAATTCACCCCTCCACCTT.

This clone was detected only a few times. The chain employs TRBV5-5 and TRBJ2-3; 11 bases match TRBD2. The germline V gene has CDR1 SGHKS and CDR2 YYEKEE (reference sequence). The CDR3 totals 13 residues. With 0 bases clipped from V and 11 bases from J, the junction kept 2 bases outside the gene matches. CDR3 nucleotide sequence: TGTGCCAGCAGCTTGGAGGGGACTAGCGGGCAGTATTTT. It translates to CASSLEGTSGQYF.

This sequence joins TRBV6-4 and TRBJ1-1; D remains ambiguous. With 3 bases removed from V and 0 bases from J, the gap between germline ends came to 5 bases. The CDR3 runs to 13 residues. Per the germline V gene, CDR1 is MRHNA and CDR2 is SNTAGT. The CDR3 sequence: CASSELMNTEAFF. The CDR3, as DNA: TGTGCCAGCAGTGAACTGATGAACACTGAAGCTTTCTTT.